The 26 T cell receptor beta chains in this list originate from one sample, sequenced in a study of Ad26.COV2.S vaccination and SARS-CoV-2 variants. The treatment denotes: around 19 received Ad26.COV2.S at low or high dose, single or two shots; a few received placebo; per-sample allocation not given. The samples date from day 63 after the first vaccine or placebo injection. Sequencing used immunoSEQ multiplex PCR; TCRdb keeps in-frame clones, though not all of them. Of 500,000 or so clones listed, about 91% are singletons. The sequenced sample was peripheral blood, obtained in a trial of Ad26.COV2.S vaccine versus placebo. Receptor source: a person between 18 and 65 years old who received the Ad26.COV2.S COVID-19 vaccine or a placebo.

V usage is TRBV13 and J usage is TRBJ2-7; the match to TRBD1 covers 9 bases. The CDR3 extends over 14 amino acids. Per the germline V gene, CDR1 is PRHDT and CDR2 is FYEKMQ (reference sequence). With 4 bases clipped from V and 2 bases from J, the junction kept 3 bases outside the gene matches. For the CDR3, the DNA is TGTGCCAGCAGCTCCGGGACAGGGACCTACGAGCAGTACTTC. It codes for CASSSGTGTYEQYF.

The chain has TRBV7-3 and TRBJ2-4; D might be TRBD1 or TRBD2, each matching 6 bases. This CDR3 is 13 amino acids long. The V gene lost 3 bases and the J gene lost 6 bases, with 9 bases spanning the gap. The V gene's germline CDR1 is SGHTA and CDR2 FQGTGA. CDR3 sequence: CASSFKGGNIQYF. CDR3 sequence (DNA): TGTGCCAGCAGCTTTAAGGGGGGAAACATTCAGTACTTC.

The count of this clone is one. The junction departs from the called germline gene at one end, perhaps through a read error. V gene TRBV19 combines with J gene TRBJ1-1; a possible D gene is TRBD1 (5 bases). This CDR3 comprises 15 residues. CDR1 is LNHDA and CDR2 is SQIVND in the germline V gene (reference sequence). The CDR3 protein is CASSRPLRVGTEAFF. As DNA, the CDR3 is TGTGCCAGCAGTAGACCCCTCAGGGTGGGGACTGAAGCTTTCTTT.

V and J are TRBV7-2 and TRBJ2-7; D may be TRBD2 (5 bases). CDR1 is SGHTA, CDR2 FQGNSA, per germline. With 1 base removed from V and 2 bases from J, the gap between germline ends came to 12 bases. The CDR3 is made up of 15 amino acids. CDR3 nucleotides: TGTGCCAGCAGCTTAGTGAGGGCCCGTCCCTACGAGCAGTACTTC. This codes for CASSLVRARPYEQYF.

V and J are TRBV7-3 and TRBJ2-3; D is undetermined. Between the trimmed V and J ends, which lost 1 base and 6 bases, there was a span of 8 bases. CDR1 SGHTA and CDR2 FQGTGA come from the germline V gene. The CDR3 is 13 amino acids. Here the CDR3 reads CASSLSRSDTQYF. The CDR3 DNA follows: TGTGCCAGCAGCTTAAGTCGAAGCGATACGCAGTATTTT.

The chain uses TRBV15 and TRBJ2-1; no reliable D call. Germline loops: CDR1 LNHNV, CDR2 YYDKDF (reference sequence). CDR3 length: 15 residues. Trimming left V 5 bases short and J 0 bases short, with 11 bases between. The CDR3 DNA sequence: TGTGCCACCAGCGGTTCGTGGAGCTCCTACAATGAGCAGTTCTTC. This gives the protein CATSGSWSSYNEQFF.

This chain uses TRBV11-2 with TRBJ2-1; 11 nucleotides match TRBD2. Germline-derived CDR1 and CDR2 are SGHAT and FQNNGV. V shed 5 bases and J 9 bases; nucleotides not matched to a gene: 9. CDR3 length: 15 amino acids. The CDR3 region is CASSPDSGGAREQFF. CDR3 nucleotides: TGTGCCAGCAGCCCAGATAGCGGGGGGGCACGTGAGCAGTTCTTC.

The rearrangement joins TRBV6-5 to TRBJ2-1; no definite D call. Germline values: CDR1 MNHEY, CDR2 SVGAGI. There are 15 residues in the CDR3. Deletions cut 6 bases from V and 2 bases from J, with 14 bases between. The CDR3 nucleotides read TGTGCCAGCAGGGCCCTTTCGGTAACCTACAATGAGCAGTTCTTC. Translating it yields CASRALSVTYNEQFF.

The chain uses TRBV2 and TRBJ1-2, with D perhaps TRBD1 (5 bases). Trimming pared 2 bases from V and 2 bases from J, leaving 9 bases between. CDR3 size: 14 residues. The germline gives CDR1 SNHLY, CDR2 FYNNEI. DNA of the CDR3: TGTGCCAGCAGTGAAAACAGGATGAACTATGGCTACACCTTC. Residues: CASSENRMNYGYTF.

The chain joins TRBV24-1 to TRBJ2-5; either TRBD1 or TRBD2 may supply D (6 bases each). V was trimmed by 2 bases and J by 4 bases, leaving 13 bases between them. The germline V gene encodes CDR1 KGHDR and CDR2 SFDVKD. This CDR3 has 15 residues. The CDR3 DNA reads as TGTGCCACCAGTGATTGGTTTGAGGGGGGAGAGACCCAGTACTTC. Protein product: CATSDWFEGGETQYF.

The gene calls are TRBV3-1 (or the pseudogene TRBV3-2) and TRBJ1-5; maybe TRBD1 (5 bases). V lost 1 base to trimming and J lost 4 bases, with 23 bases between them. The CDR3 spans 19 residues. Germline V gives CDR1 LGHDT, CDR2 YNNKEL (reference sequence). The chain's CDR3 is CASSQGAVGTPLGNQPQHF. CDR3 DNA: TGTGCCAGCAGCCAAGGGGCTGTAGGGACCCCCCTCGGAAATCAGCCCCAGCATTTT.

J is TRBJ2-3 and V is TRBV29-1; TRBD1 aligns across 7 bases. V shed 8 bases and J 6 bases; nucleotides not matched to a gene: 8. The CDR3 is 12 residues long. CDR1 is SQVTM and CDR2 is ANQGSEA in the germline V gene. As DNA, the CDR3 is TGCAGCACAATAGGGGGCGGCGATACGCAGTATTTT. Translation gives CSTIGGGDTQYF.

The chain couples TRBV18 to TRBJ1-1; D remains ambiguous. From germline, CDR1 is KGHSH and CDR2 LQKENI. This CDR3 is built from 14 residues. Trimming took off 4 bases at V and 3 bases at J, with 12 bases between the two ends. CDR3 nucleotide sequence: TGTGCCAGCTCACTAGAGGGATTGGACACTGAAGCTTTCTTT. This translates into CASSLEGLDTEAFF.

V is TRBV30 and J is TRBJ2-2; 9 bases line up with TRBD1. Germline V gene sequence: CDR1 GTSNPN, CDR2 SVGIG (reference sequence). The CDR3 consists of 15 residues. The J segment lost 6 bases and the V segment lost 4 bases, leaving 9 bases of the junction unmatched. The chain's CDR3 is CAWKTGTGLAGELFF. The CDR3 coding sequence is TGTGCCTGGAAAACCGGGACAGGGCTTGCCGGGGAGCTGTTTTTT.

The gene calls are TRBV24-1 and TRBJ2-1; D gene uncertain. The CDR3 length is 15 residues. V lost 4 bases, J lost 6 bases, and 15 bases lay in between. Germline loops: CDR1 KGHDR, CDR2 SFDVKD. CDR3 bases: TGTGCCACCAGTGACATTGGGGTAGTAAGCAATGAGCAGTTCTTC. It specifies CATSDIGVVSNEQFF.

CDR3 nucleotides: TGTGCCGAAAAGACGGCAACTAATGAAAAACTGTTTTTT. Translated, it gives CAEKTATNEKLFF. This chain joins TRBV5-8 and TRBJ1-4; D is undetermined. CDR1 is SGHTS and CDR2 is YDEGEE in the germline V gene. The CDR3 has 13 residues. Trimming left V 10 bases short and J 0 bases short, with 10 bases between.

The chain is built from TRBV6-5 and TRBJ2-7, with 11 bases aligning to TRBD2. V lost 7 bases, J lost 3 bases, and 5 bases stayed unmatched. Looked up from germline, CDR1 is MNHEY and CDR2 is SVGAGI. CDR3 length: 14 amino acids. CDR3 sequence: CASTRSGGDYEQYF. DNA of the CDR3: TGTGCCAGCACCCGTAGCGGGGGGGACTACGAGCAGTACTTC.

V usage is TRBV6-2 or TRBV6-3 and J usage is TRBJ1-6; 8 bases align to TRBD1. This CDR3 contains 16 residues. The germline gives CDR1 MNHEY, CDR2 SVGEGT. Trimming took 4 bases from V and 13 from J; bases not matched to a gene: 15. CDR3 region: CASSFWGRTGNFPLHF. CDR3 DNA sequence: TGTGCCAGCAGTTTCTGGGGCCGGACAGGGAATTTCCCCCTCCACTTT.

The DNA of the CDR3 is TGTGCCAGCAGCCTGGCCGGGGAGCAGTTCTTC. Its translation is CASSLAGEQFF. The chain carries TRBV5-8 and TRBJ2-1, with unresolved D. The V gene lost 4 bases and the J gene lost 10 bases, with 9 bases spanning the gap. The CDR3 length is 11 residues. Germline CDR1 is SGHTS and CDR2 is YDEGEE.

This CDR3 is CASSLGPTSGSDTQYF. CDR3 DNA: TGCGCCAGCAGCTTGGGTCCCACTAGCGGGAGCGATACGCAGTATTTT. The chain recombines TRBV5-1 with TRBJ2-3; TRBD2 aligns across 11 bases. V was clipped by 0 bases and J by 6 bases; unmatched bases: 6. CDR3 length equals 16 residues. The V gene's germline CDR1 is SGHRS and CDR2 YFSETQ.

The rearrangement links TRBV7-2 to TRBJ2-5; 10 bases match TRBD2. The CDR3 is 17 residues long. Per germline, CDR1 SGHTA and CDR2 FQGNSA. Trimming took 3 bases from V and 5 from J; bases not matched to a gene: 12. The CDR3 protein is CASSFLVASGRGETQYF. Written as DNA, the CDR3 is TGTGCCAGCAGCTTTCTGGTGGCGAGCGGGAGGGGGGAGACCCAGTACTTC.

This sequence joins TRBV27 and TRBJ2-2; 13 bases line up with TRBD2. CDR1 MNHEY and CDR2 SMNVEV come from the germline V gene (reference sequence). Trimming cost V 5 bases and J 5 bases; bases outside gene matches: 5. The CDR3 covers 16 residues. The CDR3 DNA follows: TGTGCCAGCAGTGCACTAGCGGGAGGGGTAACCGGGGAGCTGTTTTTT. It is translated as CASSALAGGVTGELFF.

The chain joins TRBV6-5 to TRBJ2-3; D call uncertain. This CDR3 is built from 13 residues. Germline-derived CDR1 and CDR2 are MNHEY and SVGAGI. Trimming shortened V by 0 bases and J by 4 bases, and 5 bases separated the two germline ends. CDR3 coding DNA: TGTGCCAGCAGTTACTCATTGGCAGATACGCAGTATTTT. It encodes CASSYSLADTQYF.

The rearrangement links TRBV20-1 to TRBJ2-3; 9 bases map to TRBD2. The CDR3 runs 14 residues. Germline CDR1 DFQATT, CDR2 SNEGSKA (reference sequence). V lost 3 bases and J lost 3; bases outside the gene matches: 4. The chain's CDR3 is CSASLAGVTDTQYF. The DNA for the CDR3 is TGCAGTGCTAGTTTAGCGGGAGTAACAGATACGCAGTATTTT.

The rearrangement joins TRBV13 to TRBJ1-6, with D hard to call. From germline, CDR1 is PRHDT and CDR2 FYEKMQ (reference sequence). CDR3 length equals 17 residues. V gave up 5 bases and J gave up 1 base, with 15 bases separating them. CDR3 nucleotides: TGTGCCAGCAGCCCGTACGGGTCCGGATCCTATAATTCACCCCTCCACTTT. Its translation is CASSPYGSGSYNSPLHF.

This sequence joins TRBV30 and TRBJ1-1; tentatively, D is TRBD1 (5 bases). V was cut by 3 bases and J by 6 bases, with 17 bases left in between. CDR3 length: 14 residues. The germline V gene has CDR1 GTSNPN and CDR2 SVGIG (reference sequence). The CDR3 loop reads CAWRGEGRWAEAFF. In DNA, the CDR3 is TGTGCCTGGAGGGGTGAGGGGCGCTGGGCTGAAGCTTTCTTT.